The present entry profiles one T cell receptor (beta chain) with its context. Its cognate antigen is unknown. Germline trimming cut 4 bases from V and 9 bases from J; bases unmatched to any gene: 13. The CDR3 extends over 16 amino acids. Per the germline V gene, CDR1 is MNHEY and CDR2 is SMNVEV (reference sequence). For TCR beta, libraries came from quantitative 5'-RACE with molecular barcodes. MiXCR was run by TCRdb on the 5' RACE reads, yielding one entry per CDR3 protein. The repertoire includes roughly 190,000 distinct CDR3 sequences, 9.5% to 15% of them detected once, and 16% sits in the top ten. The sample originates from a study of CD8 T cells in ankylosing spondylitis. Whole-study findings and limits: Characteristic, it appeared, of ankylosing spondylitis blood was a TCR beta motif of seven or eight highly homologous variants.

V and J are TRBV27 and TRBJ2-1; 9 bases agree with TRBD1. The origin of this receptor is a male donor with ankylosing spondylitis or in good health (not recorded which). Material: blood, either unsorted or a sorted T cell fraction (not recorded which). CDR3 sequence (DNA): TGTGCCAGCAGTTCCCAAGGACAGGGGATGAGCGGTGAGCAGTTCTTC. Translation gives CASSSQGQGMSGEQFF.